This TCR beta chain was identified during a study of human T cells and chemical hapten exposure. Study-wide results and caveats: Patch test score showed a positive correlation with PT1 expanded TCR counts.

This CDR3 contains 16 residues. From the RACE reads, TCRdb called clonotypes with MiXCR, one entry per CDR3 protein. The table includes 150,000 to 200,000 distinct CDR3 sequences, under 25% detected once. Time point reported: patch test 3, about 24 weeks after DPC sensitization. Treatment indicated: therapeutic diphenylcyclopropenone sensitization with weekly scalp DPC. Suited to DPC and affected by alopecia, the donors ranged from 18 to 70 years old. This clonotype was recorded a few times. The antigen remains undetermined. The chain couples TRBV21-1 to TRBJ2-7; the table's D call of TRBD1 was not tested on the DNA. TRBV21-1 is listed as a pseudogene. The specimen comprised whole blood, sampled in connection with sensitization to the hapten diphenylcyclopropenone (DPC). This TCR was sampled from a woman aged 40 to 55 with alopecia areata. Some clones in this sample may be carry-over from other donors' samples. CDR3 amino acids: CASSKCSGDESYEQYF. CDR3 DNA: TGTGCCAGCAGCAAGTGTTCAGGGGACGAATCCTACGAGCAGTACTTC.